The 19 T cell receptor beta chains listed next were all sequenced from one sample in a study of cytomegalovirus exposure and HLA in healthy donors. In the PCR, 60 Vbeta and 13 Jbeta primers were used. Some clones are missing from TCRdb's copy, which holds only in-frame ones; the method was immunoSEQ multiplex PCR. Of around 150,000 clones detected, 80% appear once; the ten largest clones hold 4.5% to 5%. Sequenced sample: PBMCs. The origin of the receptors is a man younger than 45 in good health.

There are a few counts of this clone. This chain joins TRBV27 and TRBJ1-5; no clear D gene. The V gene lost 3 bases and the J gene lost 0 bases, with 6 bases spanning the gap. The CDR3 contains 14 residues. CDR1 and CDR2 from the germline V gene are MNHEY and SMNVEV (reference sequence). The CDR3 sequence is CASSFRYSNQPQHF. The CDR3 nucleotides read TGTGCCAGCAGTTTTCGGTATAGCAATCAGCCCCAGCATTTT.

The rearrangement uses TRBV5-1 and TRBJ2-1; perhaps TRBD2 as D (5 bases). Between the trimmed V and J ends, which lost 4 bases and 1 base, there was a span of 15 bases. Per the germline V gene, CDR1 is SGHRS and CDR2 is YFSETQ. The CDR3 extends over 16 amino acids. The CDR3 reads CASSRLGEGSYNEQFF. The CDR3 DNA follows: TGCGCCAGCAGCCGCCTCGGCGAGGGTTCCTACAATGAGCAGTTCTTC.

The rearrangement joins TRBV6-1 to TRBJ1-5; weak D call: TRBD1 (5 bases). Trimming cost V 5 bases and J 4 bases, with 12 bases left between them. CDR1 and CDR2 (germline): MNHNS, SASEGT. This CDR3 region has 14 residues. CDR3 residues: CASSLTVSNQPQHF. As DNA, the CDR3 is TGTGCCAGCAGTCTGACAGTTTCAAATCAGCCCCAGCATTTT.

The chain joins TRBV11-2 to TRBJ2-1; tentative D call: TRBD2 (5 bases). Germline lookup yields CDR1 SGHAT and CDR2 FQNNGV. V lost 7 bases and J 0 bases, leaving 19 bases between the germline ends. The CDR3 contains 17 residues. CDR3 sequence (DNA): TGTGCCAGCACCGTCCGGGGAGCCTTAAGCTCCTACAATGAGCAGTTCTTC. This sequence encodes CASTVRGALSSYNEQFF.

As concerns this clone: The junction differs from germline at one of its ends, possibly a read error. This chain uses TRBV7-9 with TRBJ2-5; TRBD1 aligns across 7 bases. This CDR3 has 14 residues. Germline loops: CDR1 SEHNR, CDR2 FQNEAQ (reference sequence). CDR3 sequence reads: CSSSFLDRKETQYF. CDR3 nucleotides: TGTTCCAGCAGCTTCCTGGACAGGAAGGAGACCCAGTACTTC. The whole variable domain, filled in from reference TRBV7-9 and TRBJ2-5, reads DTGVSQNPRHKITKRGQNVTFRCDPISEHNRLYWYRQTLGQGPEFLTYFQNEAQLEKSRLLSDRFSAERPKGSFSTLEIQRTEQGDSAMYLCSSSFLDRKETQYFGPGTRLLVL.

A note on this clone: Other DNA sequences from this sample encode an identical CDR3 as well. The CDR3 here is CASSPGTAGGLYEQFF. The CDR3 DNA sequence: TGTGCCAGCAGTCCCGGGACAGCGGGGGGGCTATATGAGCAGTTCTTC. The rearrangement joins TRBV28 to TRBJ2-1; 10 positions agree with TRBD2. Germline loops: CDR1 MDHEN, CDR2 SYDVKM. The CDR3 spans 16 residues. The V and J ends lost 5 bases and 8 bases, in that order; junction bases with no gene match: 12.

This clone was recorded once. V usage is TRBV30 and J usage is TRBJ2-5; D is perhaps TRBD1 (5 bases). V lost 0 bases to trimming and J lost 4 bases, with 9 bases between them. Germline V gives CDR1 GTSNPN, CDR2 SVGIG (reference sequence). The CDR3 contains 13 residues. The CDR3, as DNA: TGTGCCTGGAGTGTACGAAGGGGAGAGACCCAGTACTTC. It yields the protein CAWSVRRGETQYF.

In this sample, this clone turned up a few times. The chain uses TRBV7-8 and TRBJ1-1; 7 bases match TRBD1. V was pared by 5 bases and J by 1 base, with 16 bases of the junction left unmatched. CDR3 length equals 18 residues. Looked up from germline, CDR1 is SGHVS and CDR2 is FQNEAQ. The CDR3, as DNA: TGTGCCAGCAGCCCAAATCGCCCCTGGACAGGAGAGAACACTGAAGCTTTCTTT. This encodes CASSPNRPWTGENTEAFF.

This clone was counted a few times. The gene calls are TRBV19 and TRBJ2-1, with D unclear. V was trimmed by 3 bases and J by 2 bases, leaving 11 bases between them. Germline CDR1 is LNHDA and CDR2 is SQIVND (reference sequence). This CDR3 is 15 amino acids long. CDR3 sequence reads: CASSMVASAYNEQFF. Here the CDR3 DNA reads TGTGCCAGTAGTATGGTGGCCAGTGCCTACAATGAGCAGTTCTTC. The full variable domain, its missing parts supplied by reference TRBV19 and TRBJ2-1, is DGGITQSPKYLFRKEGQNVTLSCEQNLNHDAMYWYRQDPGQGLRLIYYSQIVNDFQKGDIAEGYSVSREKKESFPLTVTSAQKNPTAFYLCASSMVASAYNEQFFGPGTRLTVL.

The rearrangement joins TRBV11-1 to TRBJ2-7; D is perhaps TRBD2 (6 bases). The V and J ends lost 5 bases and 2 bases respectively, with 13 bases between them. Germline loops: CDR1 SGHAT, CDR2 FQDESV (reference sequence). This CDR3 has 14 amino acids. Here the CDR3 DNA reads TGTGCCAGCAGCCGACAAAGCGGGCCCTACGAGCAGTACTTC. This gives the protein CASSRQSGPYEQYF.

The CDR3 loop reads CASSKTGYEAFF. In DNA form, the CDR3 reads TGTGCCAGCAGCAAAACGGGGTATGAAGCTTTCTTT. This sequence joins TRBV7-2 and TRBJ1-1; no definite D call. Trimming left V 5 bases short and J 7 bases short, with 11 bases between. Germline V gene lookup returns CDR1 SGHTA and CDR2 FQGNSA. This CDR3 is built from 12 residues.

The chain's CDR3 is CSGGQGSYEQYF. Here the CDR3 DNA reads TGCAGCGGCGGACAGGGCTCCTACGAGCAGTACTTC. The chain combines TRBV29-1 with TRBJ2-7; 8 positions agree with TRBD1. After removal of 7 bases from V and 0 bases from J, the junction contained 2 bases not matched to a gene. Germline assignment: CDR1 SQVTM and CDR2 ANQGSEA. There are 12 residues in the CDR3.

The chain employs TRBV19 and TRBJ2-1; a weak D match, TRBD1 (6 bases). The V end lost 4 bases, the J end lost 1 base, and 14 bases lay between the germline ends. Germline CDR1 LNHDA, CDR2 SQIVND (reference sequence). The CDR3 has 16 residues. This chain's CDR3 is CASSRSGVGSYNEQFF. In DNA, the CDR3 is TGTGCCAGTAGTAGATCAGGGGTGGGATCCTACAATGAGCAGTTCTTC.

The rearrangement joins TRBV10-3 to TRBJ1-3; 7 bases agree with TRBD1. Losses at the gene ends were 7 bases for V and 2 bases for J; bases not matched to a gene: 5. CDR1 ENHRY and CDR2 SYGVKD come from the germline V gene. The CDR3 loop spans 14 amino acids. The DNA for the CDR3 is TGTGCCATCAAAACAGGGGCTGCTGGAAACACCATATATTTT. Residues: CAIKTGAAGNTIYF.

The chain joins TRBV15 to TRBJ2-1; 13 nucleotides match TRBD2. V was pared by 0 bases and J by 7 bases, with 9 bases of the junction left unmatched. The germline V gene encodes CDR1 LNHNV and CDR2 YYDKDF (reference sequence). The CDR3 is made up of 18 amino acids. The chain's CDR3 is CATSRDAGTSGIVNEQFF. The DNA of the CDR3 is TGTGCCACCAGCAGAGACGCCGGGACTAGCGGGATAGTAAATGAGCAGTTCTTC. The complete variable domain, with remaining parts taken from reference TRBV15 and TRBJ2-1, reads DAMVIQNPRYQVTQFGKPVTLSCSQTLNHNVMYWYQQKSSQAPKLLFHYYDKDFNNEADTPDNFQSRRPNTSFCFLDIRSPGLGDTAMYLCATSRDAGTSGIVNEQFFGPGTRLTVL.

The rearrangement uses TRBV7-6 and TRBJ2-1, with a weak D call TRBD2 (6 bases). The germline V gene has CDR1 SGHVS and CDR2 FNYEAQ. CDR3 length: 15 residues. V lost 5 bases, J lost 4 bases, and 15 bases lay in between. The CDR3 DNA sequence: TGTGCCAGCAGCGCCTCGATCGGGGGATACAATGAGCAGTTCTTC. Protein: CASSASIGGYNEQFF.

CDR3: CASSAGLAGGPYNEQFF. The CDR3 DNA sequence: TGTGCCAGCAGTGCAGGACTAGCGGGAGGACCTTACAATGAGCAGTTCTTC. This chain uses TRBV6-1 with TRBJ2-1; 14 bases match TRBD2. This CDR3 comprises 17 residues. Germline V gene lookup returns CDR1 MNHNS and CDR2 SASEGT. The junction had 6 bases not matched to a gene; V was cut back by 4 bases and J by 4 bases.

The chain uses TRBV27 and TRBJ2-3; 9 positions match TRBD1. Germline CDR1 MNHEY, CDR2 SMNVEV (reference sequence). V shed 2 bases, J shed 2 bases, and the junction held 2 bases outside the gene matches. This CDR3 has 15 residues. This chain's CDR3 is CASSLGTGHTDTQYF. Written as DNA, the CDR3 is TGTGCCAGCAGTTTAGGGACAGGGCACACAGATACGCAGTATTTT.

The V and J genes are TRBV4-2 and TRBJ2-7, with 14 bases identical to TRBD2. J gave up 1 base and V 4 bases, and 3 bases lay outside the gene matches. Germline values: CDR1 LGHNA, CDR2 YNFKEQ. This CDR3 has 16 residues. The CDR3 nucleotides are TGTGCCAGCAGCCCCGGACTAGCGGGAGGATCCTACGAGCAGTACTTC. Translating gives CASSPGLAGGSYEQYF.